The 6 T cell receptor beta chains reported below all come from one sample, sequenced in a study of blood T cell repertoires in COVID-19. The assay was immunoSEQ multiplex PCR, and TCRdb's table has in-frame clones only and misses some. This table holds over 400,000 clones, approximately 88% found once. Sequenced: peripheral blood. The source of these receptors is a woman in her 50s with COVID-19, enrolled during active disease.

V and J are TRBV7-9 and TRBJ2-3, with 8 bases lining up with TRBD2. This CDR3 region has 15 residues. CDR1 is SEHNR, CDR2 FQNEAQ, per germline (reference sequence). Trimming took 4 bases from V and 6 from J; bases not matched to a gene: 9. CDR3: CASSSNGGAWDTQYF. The CDR3 nucleotides are TGTGCCAGCAGCTCAAACGGGGGGGCCTGGGATACGCAGTATTTT.

The chain couples TRBV5-4 to TRBJ1-1; 7 positions agree with TRBD1. Germline V gene sequence: CDR1 SGHNT, CDR2 YYREEE (reference sequence). The CDR3 is made up of 12 amino acids. The V and J ends lost 5 bases and 13 bases, in that order; junction bases with no gene match: 11. The CDR3 DNA follows: TGTGCCAGCAGGGATCGACAGGGTAATGATTTCTTT. It specifies CASRDRQGNDFF.

This clone was observed a handful of times. V usage is TRBV9 and J usage is TRBJ1-3; the D gene is possibly TRBD1 (5 bases). The V end was cut by 0 bases, the J end by 7 bases, with 8 bases between. Germline CDR1 is SGDLS and CDR2 is YYNGEE. This CDR3 spans 13 amino acids. The CDR3 bases are TGTGCCAGCAGCGTAGAAGGGGCGAACACCATATATTTT. Translation gives CASSVEGANTIYF.

This clone was detected once. The chain employs TRBV6-5 and TRBJ1-3; no clear D. Germline V gene sequence: CDR1 MNHEY, CDR2 SVGAGI. The CDR3 sequence is 13 residues long. V was trimmed by 8 bases and J by 0 bases, leaving 8 bases between them. CDR3 sequence: CASEEVSGNTIYF. CDR3 in DNA: TGTGCCAGCGAGGAGGTCTCTGGAAACACCATATATTTT.

This clone has a single count. The chain couples TRBV6-1 to TRBJ1-6; weak D call: TRBD1 (5 bases). Per germline, CDR1 MNHNS and CDR2 SASEGT. Trimming removed 0 bases from V and 7 bases from J, with 13 bases in between. The length of the CDR3 is 16 residues. CDR3 sequence reads: CASSEAAGRPNSPLHF. The DNA for the CDR3 is TGTGCCAGCAGTGAAGCGGCGGGGCGGCCCAATTCACCCCTCCACTTT.

The rearrangement joins TRBV11-2 to TRBJ2-7; 10 bases match TRBD2. The CDR3 spans 15 residues. The ends lost 0 bases at V and 3 bases at J; junction bases unmatched: 2. Germline assignment: CDR1 SGHAT and CDR2 FQNNGV. The CDR3 bases are TGTGCCAGCAGCTTAGAGGCTAGCGGGGGCTACGAGCAGTACTTC. Translated, it gives CASSLEASGGYEQYF.